The next 27 T cell receptor beta chains were all read from a single sample in a study of T cells expressing NK-cell markers (dated by TCRdb to the early 2020s). Library generation was performed with 5' RACE. TCRdb records Illumina HiSeq 2000 as the sequencer. The reads went through TCRdb reprocessing, and each CDR3 protein sequence gets one entry with no DNA. The sample has roughly 430,000 distinct CDR3 sequences on record. Roughly 7.2% of the sample belongs to the ten largest clones. Sequencing used blood T cells: a sorted CD56 or NKG2C T cell subset, CD4+ or CD8+ T cells, or bulk PBMC T cells (not recorded which). Receptors were obtained from a woman between 18 and 70 years old in good health.

The chain has TRBV6-1 and TRBJ1-6. Germline loops: CDR1 MNHNS, CDR2 SASEGT. The CDR3 is 13 residues long. This CDR3 reads CASRNRNSSPLHF.

The rearrangement uses TRBV12-3 or TRBV12-4 and TRBJ2-3. The CDR3 length is 16 residues. The CDR3 here is CASSLVGRSSTDTQYF.

The chain employs TRBV20-1 and TRBJ2-1; TCRdb gives TRBD1 as the D gene, but with no DNA this cannot be confirmed. From germline, CDR1 is DFQATT and CDR2 SNEGSKA (reference sequence). The CDR3 runs to 15 residues. CDR3 loop: CSAPPSESSYNEQFF.

This rearrangement joins TRBV29-1 to TRBJ2-2. The CDR3 is made up of 13 amino acids. CDR1 and CDR2 from the germline V gene are SQVTM and ANQGSEA. CDR3 in amino acids: CSVEPPNTGELFF.

V gene TRBV5-1 combines with J gene TRBJ2-3; TCRdb's D gene call, TRBD1, goes unchecked for lack of DNA. The CDR3 loop spans 13 amino acids. CDR1 SGHRS and CDR2 YFSETQ come from the germline V gene. The CDR3: CASSSTGTDTQYF.

The V call is TRBV14, the J call TRBJ2-5; lacking DNA, the TRBD1 call made by TCRdb goes unchecked. Germline V gene data show CDR1 as SGHDN and CDR2 as FVKESK. The CDR3 has 15 residues. CDR3 protein: CASSPGQGIRETQYF.

V is TRBV20-1 and J is TRBJ2-7. This CDR3 is 13 amino acids long. CDR1 DFQATT and CDR2 SNEGSKA come from the germline V gene (reference sequence). The CDR3 here is CSARVPTIYEQYF.

The rearrangement links TRBV12-3 or TRBV12-4 to TRBJ2-5; TCRdb picks TRBD1, but there is no DNA to check that call. The CDR3 spans 14 residues. The CDR3 region is CASSPTGALRAQYF.

V and J are TRBV6-2 or TRBV6-3 and TRBJ1-2; TCRdb lists TRBD1, though no DNA is available to test this call. Per the germline V gene, CDR1 is MNHEY and CDR2 is SVGEGT. The length of the CDR3 is 13 residues. CDR3 in amino acids: CASTSAPVYGYTF.

The V and J genes are TRBV12-3 or TRBV12-4 and TRBJ2-5; TCRdb's assignment of TRBD1 cannot be checked, as there is no DNA. The CDR3 length is 13 residues. CDR3 sequence reads: CASRFRTGETQYF.

The rearrangement links TRBV28 to TRBJ1-1. Germline loops: CDR1 MDHEN, CDR2 SYDVKM. This CDR3 has 14 amino acids. The chain's CDR3 is CASNRGGANTEAFF.

This chain joins TRBV7-9 and TRBJ1-5; TCRdb returns TRBD1, unconfirmable since there is no DNA. CDR3 length: 13 amino acids. Germline-derived CDR1 and CDR2 are SEHNR and FQNEAQ (reference sequence). The CDR3 sequence is CASSLGQGRPQHF.

The chain has TRBV7-2 and TRBJ1-1. CDR1 SGHTA and CDR2 FQGNSA come from the germline V gene. This CDR3 region has 16 residues. The CDR3 sequence is CASSFLSAERNTEAFF. The full variable domain, rest sourced from reference TRBV7-2 and TRBJ1-1, is GAGVSQSPSNKVTEKGKDVELRCDPISGHTALYWYRQSLGQGLEFLIYFQGNSAPDKSGLPSDRFSAERTGGSVSTLTIQRTQQEDSAVYLCASSFLSAERNTEAFFGQGTRLTVV.

The CDR3 sequence: CSARDWGGVNTEAFF. The chain recombines TRBV20-1 with TRBJ1-1. CDR3 length equals 15 residues. Germline V gene data show CDR1 as DFQATT and CDR2 as SNEGSKA (reference sequence).

The chain joins TRBV12-3 or TRBV12-4 to TRBJ1-2. The CDR3 totals 12 residues. Here the CDR3 reads CASREGWEGYTF.

The V call is TRBV5-4, the J call TRBJ1-6; TCRdb reports TRBD1, a call that lacks DNA to check it against. Per the germline V gene, CDR1 is SGHNT and CDR2 is YYREEE (reference sequence). This CDR3 is 15 amino acids long. CDR3 region: CASSKRDRANSPLHF.

The V gene is TRBV5-1, the J gene TRBJ1-1; the D call from TCRdb, TRBD1, cannot be confirmed without DNA. This CDR3 spans 17 amino acids. Germline CDR1 reads SGHRS; CDR2 reads YFSETQ. The CDR3 loop is CASSSREGALPGTEAFF.

The V gene is TRBV29-1, the J gene TRBJ2-3; TCRdb designates TRBD1, a call that cannot be tested without DNA. The CDR3 length is 15 residues. The germline V gene encodes CDR1 SQVTM and CDR2 ANQGSEA. CDR3: CSVEGGGTSTDTQYF.

This chain joins TRBV7-2 and TRBJ2-7; the D call from TCRdb, TRBD1, cannot be confirmed without DNA. Germline CDR1 and CDR2: SGHTA and FQGNSA. This CDR3 spans 15 amino acids. The CDR3 loop is CASSQGTGAIYEQYF. The variable domain in full, completed from reference TRBV7-2 and TRBJ2-7, reads GAGVSQSPSNKVTEKGKDVELRCDPISGHTALYWYRQSLGQGLEFLIYFQGNSAPDKSGLPSDRFSAERTGGSVSTLTIQRTQQEDSAVYLCASSQGTGAIYEQYFGPGTRLTVT.

The gene calls are TRBV7-9 and TRBJ2-3; the D call of TRBD1 rests on TCRdb alone, since no DNA is present to check it. The CDR3 has 15 amino acids. Germline V gives CDR1 SEHNR, CDR2 FQNEAQ (reference sequence). The CDR3 is CASSPPTGGEDTQYF.

The chain combines TRBV4-2 with TRBJ2-1; TCRdb names TRBD1, which stays unverified in the absence of DNA. This CDR3 comprises 15 residues. Germline CDR1 reads LGHNA; CDR2 reads YNFKEQ. The CDR3 protein is CASSQARQGINEQFF.

V usage is TRBV4-2 and J usage is TRBJ2-3; the D call from TCRdb, TRBD1, cannot be confirmed without DNA. The CDR3 covers 18 residues. From germline, CDR1 is LGHNA and CDR2 YNFKEQ. The CDR3 sequence: CASSQTPGGGASTDTQYF.

The V gene is TRBV3-1, the J gene TRBJ1-1; TCRdb gives TRBD1 as the D gene, but with no DNA this cannot be confirmed. CDR1 and CDR2 (germline): LGHDT, YNNKEL (reference sequence). CDR3 size: 14 residues. The CDR3 loop reads CASGQGGMITEAFF.

The CDR3 region is CASSSLGNEQFF. This chain links TRBV11-1 with TRBJ2-1. The CDR3 consists of 12 residues. Germline CDR1 is SGHAT and CDR2 is FQDESV (reference sequence). Full variable domain (rest looked up from reference TRBV11-1 and TRBJ2-1): EAEVAQSPRYKITEKSQAVAFWCDPISGHATLYWYRQILGQGPELLVQFQDESVVDDSQLPKDRFSAERLKGVDSTLKIQPAELGDSAMYLCASSSLGNEQFFGPGTRLTVL.

The chain employs TRBV29-1 and TRBJ2-1; without DNA, the TCRdb call of TRBD1 cannot be checked. Germline V gives CDR1 SQVTM, CDR2 ANQGSEA. The CDR3 contains 13 residues. The CDR3 loop is CSVEGPPPGGEFF.

The chain has TRBV4-2 and TRBJ2-7; TCRdb's D call of TRBD1 is untestable without DNA. The CDR3 covers 15 residues. The germline V gene encodes CDR1 LGHNA and CDR2 YNFKEQ. The CDR3 here is CASSQVQQGLSGQYF.

The chain recombines TRBV5-4 with TRBJ2-1; TCRdb proposes TRBD1, but this gene call is untestable without DNA. CDR3 size: 14 residues. Germline V CDR1 and CDR2: SGHNT, YYREEE (reference sequence). The CDR3 loop reads CASSFDLGRNEQFF.